These T cell receptor beta chains were read from a single sample in a study of a mutant IDH1 vaccine in newly diagnosed glioma. Their antigens are not known. This table comes from immunoSEQ multiplex PCR, and its TCRdb copy is limited to in-frame clones, with some not included. In the table there are 45,000 to 65,000 clones, roughly 90% of which are singletons. The specimen was PBMCs, collected from a glioma patient whose treatment included an IDH1 peptide vaccine. The receptors were gathered from a man aged 45-65 years with glioma. Both conserved end residues are part of each CDR3. A D gene is named only where the DNA matches it firmly. The size entry is marked missing in some rows and otherwise reads once, few, many or a size class.

V,size,D,J,DNA,CDR3
TRBV5-6,NA,TRBD2,TRBJ2-5,TGTGCCAGCAGCTCCTTCGCGGGGGGCCTCTGGTCCCAGTACTTC,CASSSFAGGLWSQYF
TRBV4-2,NA,TRBD1,TRBJ1-4,TGTGCCAGCAGCCCCCGGGACAGGGGGGAAAAACTGTTTTTT,CASSPRDRGEKLFF
TRBV30,NA,TRBD2,TRBJ2-3,TGTGCCTGGGCCTCGGGACTAGCGGGACGGAATACGCAGTATTTT,CAWASGLAGRNTQYF
TRBV10-2,NA,TRBD2,TRBJ2-7,TGCGCCAGCATAGATGGACTAGCGTTCAACGAGCAGTACTTC,CASIDGLAFNEQYF
TRBV6-5,NA,TRBD1,TRBJ1-4,TGTGCCAGCAGTAACAGGGGGTGGGAAAAACTGTTTTTT,CASSNRGWEKLFF
TRBV5-1,NA,NA,TRBJ2-7,TGCGCCAGCAGCTCCCAGGGACGGGCCTCCTACGAGCAGTACTTC,CASSSQGRASYEQYF
TRBV27,NA,NA,TRBJ1-2,TGTGCCAGCAGTTTATACCCAGGCAATGGCTACACCTTC,CASSLYPGNGYTF
TRBV7-2,NA,NA,TRBJ1-6,TGTGCCAGCAGCTTAGCGTTCACTTATAATTCACCCCTCCACTTT,CASSLAFTYNSPLHF
TRBV27,NA,TRBD2,TRBJ2-2,TGTGCCAGCAGTTTGTGGAGCGGGAGGGCCCCCGGGGAGCTGTTTTTT,CASSLWSGRAPGELFF
TRBV10-2,NA,NA,TRBJ2-3,TGCGCCAGCAGCATGTTCGGCACAGATACGCAGTATTTT,CASSMFGTDTQYF
TRBV2,NA,TRBD2,TRBJ2-7,TGTGCCAGTAAAGGGACTAGCGGGAGAGTCGGATCCTACGAGCAGTACTTC,CASKGTSGRVGSYEQYF
TRBV29-1,NA,TRBD1,TRBJ1-2,TGCAGCGTCCGACAGGGACCCTATGGCTACACCTTC,CSVRQGPYGYTF
TRBV7-2,NA,TRBD1,TRBJ1-2,TGTGCCAGCAGCTGGGACAGCTCGACTAACTATGGCTACACCTTC,CASSWDSSTNYGYTF
TRBV27,NA,NA,TRBJ2-2,TGTGCCAGCAGTTTATCGAACAGCGGGGAGCTGTTTTTT,CASSLSNSGELFF
TRBV7-2,NA,NA,TRBJ2-1,TGTGCCAGCAGCTTAGTTACGGGAACAAACAATGAGCAGTTCTTC,CASSLVTGTNNEQFF
TRBV19,NA,TRBD1,TRBJ2-6,TGTGCCAGGATCCTCGGACAGGGAGTCCTCTCTGGGGCCAACGTCCTGACTTTC,CARILGQGVLSGANVLTF
TRBV18,NA,NA,TRBJ1-1,TGTGCCAGCTCACCCCCCAAGATGAACACTGAAGCTTTCTTT,CASSPPKMNTEAFF
TRBV4-1,NA,NA,TRBJ1-2,TGCGCCAGCAGCCACCGAAGCTATGGCTACACCTTC,CASSHRSYGYTF
TRBV2,NA,TRBD2,TRBJ2-2,TGTGCCAGCACTTTGGGGGAGGGCGGGGAGCTGTTTTTT,CASTLGEGGELFF
TRBV11-1,NA,NA,TRBJ2-7,TGTGCCAGCAGCTTAACAGGGAACTACGAGCAGTACTTC,CASSLTGNYEQYF
TRBV5-6,once,NA,TRBJ2-5,TGTGCCAGCAGTGACGTAAGGCAAGAGACCCAGTACTTC,CASSDVRQETQYF
TRBV6-6,NA,NA,TRBJ2-1,TGTGCCAGCAGACGGGGCGATTACAATGAGCAGTTCTTC,CASRRGDYNEQFF